A selection of T cell receptor beta chains follows, all from one sample in a study of radiotherapy plus CTLA-4 blockade in lung cancer. Here immunoSEQ multiplex PCR was the method, and the copy in TCRdb shows in-frame clones only, minus some. This table holds roughly 100,000 clones, roughly 84% found once. The input for sequencing was peripheral blood, taken from a patient treated with radiotherapy plus ipilimumab. The receptor set was obtained from a human donor with non-small cell lung cancer that progressed on radiotherapy plus ipilimumab. Some clones in this sample may be carry-over from other donors' samples. The conserved cysteine and the conserved F or W are not part of the CDR3 here.

j_call v_call cdr3_aa
TRBJ1-2 TRBV4-2 ASSQDGVYGYT
TRBJ1-3 TRBV5-1 ASSLAGTVSGNTIY
TRBJ1-5 TRBV18 ASSPQDHQPQH
TRBJ1-6 TRBV14 ASSQVLGELLH
TRBJ2-7 TRBV4-3 ASSQSTSTTEQY
TRBJ1-1 TRBV6-1 ASIPPTDTEAF
TRBJ1-1 TRBV7-9 ASSLGNLGTEAF
TRBJ2-7 TRBV15 ATRTGGPASYEQY
TRBJ2-3 TRBV7-9 ASTPGTDTQY
TRBJ2-7 TRBV4-1 ASSQVGLAGTYEQY
TRBJ1-4 TRBV5-1 ASSHQQGVDEKLF
TRBJ1-5 TRBV9 ASSVRENQPQH
TRBJ1-3 TRBV27 ASKPDRDGNTIY
TRBJ1-2 TRBV28 ASTPDSHPYGYT
TRBJ2-5 TRBV7-8 ASSSTLAGVLQETQY
TRBJ2-6 TRBV4-3 ASSQAGVSGANVLT
TRBJ2-5 TRBV1 TSSHSRDSRQETQY
TRBJ1-5 TRBV4-3 ASSPHPYQPQH
TRBJ1-3 TRBV5-1 ASSSGFGNTIY
TRBJ2-5 TRBV5-6 ASSFGQGLETQY
TRBJ1-5 TRBV7-3 ASSLYHRVQSNQPQH
TRBJ2-7 TRBV19 ASSERTGADYEQY
TRBJ2-5 TRBV11-2 ASSLLQGATWNSETQY
TRBJ1-2 TRBV7-2 ASSLAGAGANYGYT
TRBJ2-3 TRBV19 ASSNQQGFTDTQY
TRBJ2-7 TRBV18 ASSSGQGLTYEQY
TRBJ2-7 TRBV7-9 ASSFTGSEEQY
TRBJ1-1 TRBV18 ASSGRDRGEAF
TRBJ1-6 TRBV23-1 ASSWGQGGYSPLH
TRBJ1-2 TRBV5-6 ASSLEGSSDT
TRBJ1-4 TRBV9 ASSGGPYNEKLF
TRBJ2-2 TRBV11-2 ASSPSTVTGELF
TRBJ2-2 TRBV6-5 ASSRTSLHTGELF
TRBJ2-3 TRBV20-1 SAGYTDTQY
TRBJ1-5 TRBV2 ASRAEGVGTQPQH
TRBJ1-5 TRBV2 ASEAGRGAKGNSNQPQH
TRBJ2-2 TRBV5-1 ASSSTGDATGELF
TRBJ2-5 TRBV5-1 ASSEGSGEETQY
TRBJ1-6 TRBV5-4 ASSFSLPDSPLH
TRBJ2-5 TRBV5-4 ASSFFGRGEQETQY
TRBJ2-1 TRBV6-6 ASSSSGNEQF
TRBJ2-5 TRBV9 ASSVGQYQETQY